What follows are 30 T cell receptor beta chains derived from one specimen sequenced in a study of post-analysis software for immune sequencing data. For these TCRs, the target antigens are not known. Study-wide points: Patients used about five TRBV segments, including TRBV5-6, TRBV5-1 and TRBV20-1, more often than controls.

cDNA libraries of TCR beta carried unique molecular identifiers. TCRdb processed the PCR reads anew with MiXCR; each CDR3 protein has one entry. The sample carries more than 500,000 distinct CDR3 sequences, 34% recorded once. Sequencing used blood. These receptors originate from a girl between 2 and 17 years old with multiple sclerosis.

This clonotype appeared a few times. The chain joins TRBV7-3 to TRBJ2-1; 8 positions match TRBD2. The CDR3 extends over 15 amino acids. CDR1 is SGHTA and CDR2 is FQGTGA in the germline V gene. V dropped 5 bases and J dropped 5; count of bases not matched to a gene: 8. CDR3 residues: CASSISGGAHNEQFF. CDR3 DNA: TGTGCCAGCAGCATCAGCGGGGGCGCCCACAATGAGCAGTTCTTC.

The chain has TRBV15 and TRBJ1-2, with TRBD1 identical over 7 bases. With V trimmed by 5 bases and J by 6 bases, 9 bases remained unmatched. CDR3 size: 14 residues. Germline CDR1 is LNHNV and CDR2 is YYDKDF (reference sequence). The CDR3 DNA follows: TGTGCCACCAGCGGACAGGCCCTCCCGGATGGCTACACCTTC. It specifies CATSGQALPDGYTF. The full variable domain, with the rest looked up from reference TRBV15 and TRBJ1-2, is DAMVIQNPRYQVTQFGKPVTLSCSQTLNHNVMYWYQQKSSQAPKLLFHYYDKDFNNEADTPDNFQSRRPNTSFCFLDIRSPGLGDTAMYLCATSGQALPDGYTFGSGTRLTVV.

This clonotype was detected a few times. The V gene is TRBV6-1, the J gene TRBJ1-4; 9 nucleotides line up with TRBD1. Losses at the gene ends were 8 bases for V and 8 bases for J; bases not matched to a gene: 27. This CDR3 spans 20 amino acids. In germline, CDR1 is MNHNS, CDR2 SASEGT. The CDR3 is CASPRPAKNVTGGLGEKLFF. CDR3 in DNA: TGTGCCAGCCCCCGACCAGCCAAAAACGTAACAGGGGGCTTAGGGGAAAAACTGTTTTTT.

Only a few counts were recorded for this clonotype. The junction shows a germline mismatch at one end, possibly a read error. The V gene is TRBV12-3 or TRBV12-4, the J gene TRBJ2-3, with D possibly matching TRBD1 (5 bases). This CDR3 spans 13 amino acids. The CDR3, as DNA: TGTGCCAGCAGCTTAGTCAGGGCAGATACGCAGTATTTT. Translating it yields CASSLVRADTQYF.

This clonotype was seen a handful of times. This chain connects TRBV7-7 to TRBJ2-3; D assignment may be TRBD1 or TRBD2 (6 bases each). Germline V CDR1 and CDR2: SSHAT, FNYEAQ (reference sequence). This CDR3 comprises 15 residues. V was trimmed by 5 bases and J by 0 bases, leaving 12 bases between them. DNA of the CDR3: TGTGCCAGCAGCGTGGGGGGCTCCAGCACAGATACGCAGTATTTT. This gives the protein CASSVGGSSTDTQYF.

The chain recombines TRBV7-9 with TRBJ2-1, with 9 bases identical to TRBD2. With V trimmed by 2 bases and J by 2 bases, 1 base remained unmatched. Germline V gene lookup returns CDR1 SEHNR and CDR2 FQNEAQ (reference sequence). This CDR3 spans 15 amino acids. The CDR3 loop is CASSLSSGTYNEQFF. Written as DNA, the CDR3 is TGTGCCAGCAGCTTATCTAGCGGGACCTACAATGAGCAGTTCTTC.

This clonotype showed up just a few times. The chain is built from TRBV18 and TRBJ2-5; D is unclear. The germline gives CDR1 KGHSH, CDR2 LQKENI. There are 13 residues in the CDR3. Between the trimmed V and J ends, which lost 0 bases and 5 bases, there was a span of 7 bases. CDR3 nucleotides: TGTGCCAGCTCACCACCGTCAGGTGAGACCCAGTACTTC. This gives the protein CASSPPSGETQYF.

This clonotype has just a few counts. CDR3: CSVAYRGRGGTEAFF. DNA of the CDR3: TGCAGCGTGGCATACAGGGGGCGCGGTGGCACTGAAGCTTTCTTT. V usage is TRBV29-1 and J usage is TRBJ1-1; 9 nucleotides align to TRBD1. Germline-derived CDR1 and CDR2 are SQVTM and ANQGSEA. J gave up 4 bases and V 6 bases, and 12 bases lay outside the gene matches. The CDR3 spans 15 residues.

This clonotype was counted only a few times. The V and J genes are TRBV28 and TRBJ1-4; TRBD1 aligns across 7 bases. V trimming: 6 bases; J trimming: 7 bases; junction bases outside the gene matches: 8. CDR3 length: 14 residues. CDR1 and CDR2 (germline): MDHEN, SYDVKM. The CDR3 protein is CASSLTGLSEKLFF. DNA for the CDR3: TGTGCCAGCAGCCTGACAGGGCTATCTGAAAAACTGTTTTTT. The whole variable domain, remainder taken from reference TRBV28 and TRBJ1-4, is DVKVTQSSRYLVKRTGEKVFLECVQDMDHENMFWYRQDPGLGLRLIYFSYDVKMKEKGDIPEGYSVSREKKERFSLILESASTNQTSMYLCASSLTGLSEKLFFGSGTQLSVL.

The chain carries TRBV29-1 and TRBJ1-2; 8 bases align to TRBD1. Per germline, CDR1 SQVTM and CDR2 ANQGSEA. V lost 0 bases, J lost 4 bases, and 4 bases stayed unmatched. The CDR3 sequence is 14 residues long. The CDR3 coding sequence is TGCAGCGTTGAAGATCGCGGACAGGGCTATGGCTACACCTTC. Its protein is CSVEDRGQGYGYTF. Together with reference TRBV29-1 and TRBJ1-2, the CDR3 gives the full variable domain: SAVISQKPSRDICQRGTSLTIQCQVDSQVTMMFWYRQQPGQSLTLIATANQGSEATYESGFVIDKFPISRPNLTFSTLTVSNMSPEDSSIYLCSVEDRGQGYGYTFGSGTRLTVV.

This chain uses TRBV29-1 with TRBJ2-5; D may be TRBD2 (5 bases). The length of the CDR3 is 15 residues. The V and J ends lost 4 bases and 4 bases respectively, with 19 bases between them. CDR1 is SQVTM and CDR2 is ANQGSEA in the germline V gene. The CDR3: CSVGRGTGGGETQYF. CDR3 DNA sequence: TGCAGCGTTGGAAGAGGCACCGGCGGAGGAGAGACCCAGTACTTC.

Comment on this clonotype: An end of the junction differs from the germline gene, which may be a read error. The chain employs TRBV6-1 and TRBJ2-3; 10 bases fit TRBD2. There are 18 residues in the CDR3. Per germline, CDR1 MNHNS and CDR2 SASEGT. The CDR3 protein is CASSLQPSGGMSTDTQYF. The CDR3 DNA is TGCGCCAGCAGCCTACAGCCTAGCGGGGGAATGAGCACAGATACGCAGTATTTT.

This clonotype showed up just a few times. The rearrangement joins TRBV4-1 to TRBJ1-2, with 8 bases identical to TRBD1. The CDR3 covers 15 residues. CDR1 and CDR2 (germline): MGHRA, YSYEKL. V lost 0 bases to trimming and J lost 3 bases; unmatched junction nucleotides: 3. The CDR3 DNA reads as TGCGCCAGCAGCCAAGACCCGACAGGGGACTATGGCTACACCTTC. Amino acid sequence: CASSQDPTGDYGYTF.

This chain connects TRBV27 to TRBJ1-2, with D possibly matching TRBD1 (5 bases). Trimming left V 5 bases short and J 4 bases short, with 11 bases between. This CDR3 has 13 amino acids. Germline CDR1 reads MNHEY; CDR2 reads SMNVEV (reference sequence). The CDR3 reads CASSLDSSYGYTF. As DNA, the CDR3 is TGTGCCAGCAGTCTCGACAGTTCCTATGGCTACACCTTC.

The gene calls are TRBV12-3 or TRBV12-4 and TRBJ2-2; possibly TRBD2 for D (6 bases). Trimming removed 3 bases at V and 6 bases at J, with 14 bases between. This CDR3 is 15 amino acids long. DNA of the CDR3: TGTGCCAGCAGTTTCCCAGGGAGGAAAGCCGGGGAGCTGTTTTTT. Encoded protein: CASSFPGRKAGELFF.

This chain joins TRBV20-1 and TRBJ2-1, with 11 bases lining up with TRBD2. CDR1 and CDR2 (germline): DFQATT, SNEGSKA (reference sequence). This CDR3 spans 13 amino acids. V trimming: 6 bases; J trimming: 9 bases; junction bases outside the gene matches: 7. This CDR3 reads CSAVAGGLGEQFF. The CDR3 DNA is TGCAGTGCGGTAGCGGGGGGGCTGGGTGAGCAGTTCTTC.

This clonotype appeared a few times. This chain links TRBV7-9 with TRBJ2-3; D gene unclear. Trimming took off 3 bases at V and 0 bases at J, with 7 bases between the two ends. This CDR3 region has 14 residues. The V gene's germline CDR1 is SEHNR and CDR2 FQNEAQ (reference sequence). The CDR3 DNA follows: TGTGCCAGCAGCTTTTCCGATAGCACAGATACGCAGTATTTT. The encoded protein is CASSFSDSTDTQYF.

V gene TRBV20-1 combines with J gene TRBJ1-2, with 8 nucleotides matching TRBD1. This CDR3 has 18 amino acids. After removal of 2 bases from V and 5 bases from J, the junction contained 19 bases not matched to a gene. Germline CDR1 reads DFQATT; CDR2 reads SNEGSKA (reference sequence). The CDR3 DNA reads as TGCAGTGCTAGACCCTTATTCAGGGGGCCAAGGGCTAGGTATGGCTACACCTTC. Translation gives CSARPLFRGPRARYGYTF.

The chain recombines TRBV12-3 or TRBV12-4 with TRBJ1-2, with 8 bases that match TRBD1. Trimming removed 2 bases from V and 7 bases from J; junction bases left unmatched: 9. The CDR3 runs to 15 residues. Here the CDR3 DNA reads TGTGCCAGCAGTTTAATGGGGCAGGGGGCCTCTGGCTACACCTTC. Translated, it gives CASSLMGQGASGYTF.

The rearrangement uses TRBV5-1 and TRBJ2-5; TRBD2 agrees at 7 bases. The CDR3 runs 17 residues. V dropped 7 bases and J dropped 5; count of bases not matched to a gene: 20. Germline CDR1 and CDR2: SGHRS and YFSETQ. The CDR3 coding sequence is TGCGCCAGCCACCTAACCTCGACTAGCCGCCTAGGCGAGACCCAGTACTTC. Encoded protein: CASHLTSTSRLGETQYF. Drawing the rest from reference TRBV5-1 and TRBJ2-5, the complete variable domain is KAGVTQTPRYLIKTRGQQVTLSCSPISGHRSVSWYQQTPGQGLQFLFEYFSETQRNKGNFPGRFSGRQFSNSRSEMNVSTLELGDSALYLCASHLTSTSRLGETQYFGPGTRLLVL.

The rearrangement joins TRBV6-5 to TRBJ2-7; perhaps D is TRBD1 or TRBD2 (5 bases each). Trimming took off 0 bases at V and 0 bases at J, with 15 bases between the two ends. The CDR3 sequence is 17 residues long. Germline V gives CDR1 MNHEY, CDR2 SVGAGI. CDR3 residues: CASSYSPPGLGSYEQYF. The DNA for the CDR3 is TGTGCCAGCAGTTACTCCCCCCCGGGGCTGGGCTCCTACGAGCAGTACTTC.

This clonotype was counted between two and nine times. The chain links TRBV18 to TRBJ2-1, with D unresolved. V was pared by 3 bases and J by 0 bases, with 12 bases between. The CDR3 totals 16 residues. Looked up from germline, CDR1 is KGHSH and CDR2 is LQKENI. The CDR3 loop is CASSPPPASSYNEQFF. In nucleotides, the CDR3 is TGTGCCAGCTCACCTCCCCCGGCTAGCTCCTACAATGAGCAGTTCTTC.

This clonotype showed up just a few times. The chain employs TRBV9 and TRBJ2-4, with a weak D call TRBD2 (5 bases). The V and J ends lost 0 bases and 16 bases respectively, with 23 bases between them. The germline gives CDR1 SGDLS, CDR2 YYNGEE. The CDR3 spans 15 residues. The DNA of the CDR3 is TGTGCCAGCAGCGTAGGGACGTCGAGAGCGGACGGATGCTACTTC. Translated: CASSVGTSRADGCYF.

The genes are TRBV7-9 and TRBJ1-2; D may be TRBD1 (5 bases). The germline V and J ends were trimmed by 4 bases and 5 bases, with 29 bases remaining between them. CDR1 SEHNR and CDR2 FQNEAQ come from the germline V gene (reference sequence). This CDR3 spans 19 amino acids. The CDR3 protein is CASSSTYTVRDAGLYGYTF. DNA for the CDR3: TGTGCCAGCAGCTCCACCTACACCGTCCGGGACGCGGGACTTTATGGCTACACCTTC.

This clonotype was detected only a few times. V is TRBV18 and J is TRBJ1-6; TRBD1 agrees at 8 bases. The germline gives CDR1 KGHSH, CDR2 LQKENI. V gave up 0 bases and J gave up 9 bases; unmatched junction bases: 7. The CDR3 is 16 amino acids. The CDR3 nucleotides read TGTGCCAGCTCACCACCCCCAGGGGGCCAGGCTTCACCCCTCCACTTT. It yields the protein CASSPPPGGQASPLHF.

The V call is TRBV6-6, the J call TRBJ2-4; the match to TRBD2 covers 12 bases. The germline V gene encodes CDR1 MNHNY and CDR2 SVGAGI (reference sequence). With 5 bases clipped from V and 3 bases from J, the junction kept 8 bases outside the gene matches. The CDR3 is 17 amino acids. DNA for the CDR3: TGTGCCAGCAGTACGACTAGCGGGGGCGAGGGCAAAAACATTCAGTACTTC. Its translation: CASSTTSGGEGKNIQYF.

The chain is built from TRBV2 and TRBJ2-5, with D maybe TRBD2 (5 bases). In germline, CDR1 is SNHLY, CDR2 FYNNEI. The CDR3 length is 15 residues. Trimming left V 6 bases short and J 4 bases short, with 18 bases between. The chain's CDR3 is CASSAGPPTGETQYF. In DNA form, the CDR3 reads TGTGCCAGCAGCGCGGGTCCCCCGACGGGAGAGACCCAGTACTTC.

This clonotype was seen only a few times. CDR3 in DNA: TGTGCCACCAGCCAGGGTTTTGGTGCCCAGTACTTC. This translates into CATSQGFGAQYF. The V call is TRBV24-1, the J call TRBJ2-5, with D possibly matching TRBD1 (5 bases). The CDR3 consists of 12 residues. Trimming pared 7 bases from V and 9 bases from J, leaving 14 bases between. Germline CDR1 is KGHDR and CDR2 is SFDVKD.

J is TRBJ2-5 and V is TRBV9; TRBD1 or TRBD2 may be the D gene (5 bases each). CDR1 is SGDLS and CDR2 is YYNGEE in the germline V gene. There are 13 residues in the CDR3. The germline V and J ends were trimmed by 7 bases and 2 bases, with 12 bases remaining between them. The CDR3, as DNA: TGTGCCAGCCAAGGGACGGCGCAAGAGACCCAGTACTTC. As protein: CASQGTAQETQYF.

This clonotype was seen a handful of times. The V gene is TRBV11-1, the J gene TRBJ1-2; D remains ambiguous. The CDR3 runs 13 residues. V lost 2 bases and J 8 bases, leaving 12 bases between the germline ends. Germline V gene data show CDR1 as SGHAT and CDR2 as FQDESV (reference sequence). The CDR3 sequence is CASSLPGQFGYTF. CDR3 coding DNA: TGTGCCAGCAGCTTACCGGGCCAGTTCGGCTACACCTTC.